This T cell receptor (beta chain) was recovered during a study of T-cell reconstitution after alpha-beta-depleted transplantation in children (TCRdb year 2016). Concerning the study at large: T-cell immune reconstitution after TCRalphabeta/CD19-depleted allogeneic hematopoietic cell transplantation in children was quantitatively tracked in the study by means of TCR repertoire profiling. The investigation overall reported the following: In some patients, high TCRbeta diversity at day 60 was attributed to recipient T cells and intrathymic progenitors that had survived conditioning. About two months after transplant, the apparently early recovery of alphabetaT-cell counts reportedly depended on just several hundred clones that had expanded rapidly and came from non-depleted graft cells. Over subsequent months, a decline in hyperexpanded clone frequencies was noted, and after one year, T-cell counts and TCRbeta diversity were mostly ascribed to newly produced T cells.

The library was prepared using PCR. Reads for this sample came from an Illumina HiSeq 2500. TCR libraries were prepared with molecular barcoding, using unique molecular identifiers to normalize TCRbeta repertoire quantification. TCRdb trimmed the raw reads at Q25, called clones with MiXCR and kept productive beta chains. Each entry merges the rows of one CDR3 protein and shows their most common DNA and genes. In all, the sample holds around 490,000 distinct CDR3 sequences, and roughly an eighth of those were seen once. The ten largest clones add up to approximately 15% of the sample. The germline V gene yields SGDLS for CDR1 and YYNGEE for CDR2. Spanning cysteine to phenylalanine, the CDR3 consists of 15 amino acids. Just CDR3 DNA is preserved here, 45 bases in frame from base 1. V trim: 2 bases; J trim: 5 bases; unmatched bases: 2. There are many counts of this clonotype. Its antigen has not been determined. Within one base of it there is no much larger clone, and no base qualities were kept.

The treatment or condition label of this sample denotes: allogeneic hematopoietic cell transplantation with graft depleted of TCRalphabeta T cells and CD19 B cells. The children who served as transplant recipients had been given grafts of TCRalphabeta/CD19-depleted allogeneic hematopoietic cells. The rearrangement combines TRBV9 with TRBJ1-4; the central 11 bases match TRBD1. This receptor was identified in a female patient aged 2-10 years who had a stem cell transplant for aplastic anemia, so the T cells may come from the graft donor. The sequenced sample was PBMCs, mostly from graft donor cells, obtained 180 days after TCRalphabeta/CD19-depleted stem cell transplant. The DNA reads TGTGCCAGCAGCGTGGGGACAGGGGGGAATGAAAAACTGTTTTTT. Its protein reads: CASSVGTGGNEKLFF.